Listed here are 20 T cell receptor beta chains from one sample, sequenced in a study of T-cell reconstitution after alpha-beta-depleted transplantation in children (dated by TCRdb to the mid-2010s). Preparation of the library involved PCR. This sample was sequenced with an Illumina HiSeq 2500. TCR libraries were prepared with molecular barcoding, using unique molecular identifiers to normalize TCRbeta repertoire quantification. TCRdb took the public reads, trimmed them with fastp at Q25, ran MiXCR for clone calling and kept in-frame beta chains. Every entry covers one CDR3 protein and lists the most common genes and DNA from its rows. In this sample the table shows roughly 250,000 distinct CDR3 sequences, around 7.8% of which occur a single time. The leading ten clones occupy about 6.4% of the sample. What the treatment or condition label conveys for this sample: allogeneic hematopoietic cell transplantation with graft depleted of TCRalphabeta T cells and CD19 B cells.

Material: PBMCs, mostly from graft donor cells, obtained 180 days after TCRalphabeta/CD19-depleted stem cell transplant. These receptors came from a male patient younger than 18 who had a stem cell transplant for acute lymphoblastic leukemia, so the T cells may come from the graft donor.

This clonotype came up many times. This chain joins TRBV5-5 and TRBJ1-1; 9 bases agree with TRBD1. V lost 4 bases, J lost 4 bases, and 2 bases stayed unmatched. In germline, CDR1 is SGHKS, CDR2 YYEKEE (reference sequence). The CDR3 covers 13 residues. CDR3 loop: CASSVDRGTEAFF. The CDR3 DNA is TGTGCCAGCAGCGTGGACAGGGGCACTGAAGCTTTCTTT.

This clonotype was seen repeatedly, ten times or more. The chain recombines TRBV6-1 with TRBJ2-7; 9 nucleotides agree with TRBD1. The CDR3 covers 15 residues. The trim removed 6 bases at V and 3 bases at J, leaving 9 bases unmatched. Germline loops: CDR1 MNHNS, CDR2 SASEGT. The CDR3 nucleotides read TGTGCCAGCAGGAAACCGGGACAGGGCCGCTACGAGCAGTACTTC. This gives the protein CASRKPGQGRYEQYF.

This clonotype was observed at least ten times. The CDR3 is CASYIGTGWIAEAFF. Here the CDR3 DNA reads TGCGCCAGTTATATCGGGACAGGGTGGATCGCTGAAGCTTTCTTT. V usage is TRBV5-1 and J usage is TRBJ1-1; 9 bases map to TRBD1. CDR1 SGHRS and CDR2 YFSETQ come from the germline V gene. The V gene end was trimmed by 8 bases and the J gene end by 6 bases; junction bases not matched to a gene: 14. This CDR3 contains 15 residues.

At least ten counts were recorded for this clonotype. This sequence joins TRBV5-1 and TRBJ2-7, with TRBD1 matching 7 bases. Per the germline V gene, CDR1 is SGHRS and CDR2 is YFSETQ. With V trimmed by 4 bases and J by 4 bases, 14 bases remained unmatched. CDR3 length: 16 residues. CDR3 protein: CASSLRTGEAWYEQYF. The DNA of the CDR3 is TGCGCCAGCAGCCTACGGACAGGCGAGGCTTGGTACGAGCAGTACTTC.

This chain joins TRBV30 and TRBJ1-6; a weak D match, TRBD1 (6 bases). The CDR3 runs to 13 residues. Trimming took off 0 bases at V and 9 bases at J, with 9 bases between the two ends. Per the germline V gene, CDR1 is GTSNPN and CDR2 is SVGIG (reference sequence). In DNA, the CDR3 is TGTGCCTGGAGTGTACAGGGAGTTTCACCCCTCCACTTT. Amino acid sequence: CAWSVQGVSPLHF.

Ten or more counts support this clonotype. The chain has TRBV2 and TRBJ2-1; TRBD2 agrees at 8 bases. The CDR3 is 16 amino acids. V was clipped by 7 bases and J by 0 bases; unmatched bases: 8. CDR1 and CDR2 from the germline V gene are SNHLY and FYNNEI. CDR3 nucleotides: TGTGCCAGCACCTCTAGCGGGTTCGACTCCTACAATGAGCAGTTCTTC. Translation: CASTSSGFDSYNEQFF.

This clonotype has a count of ten or more. The chain combines TRBV14 with TRBJ2-3, with 9 nucleotides matching TRBD1. Trimming removed 4 bases from V and 3 bases from J; junction bases left unmatched: 5. CDR1 is SGHDN and CDR2 is FVKESK in the germline V gene. The CDR3 is 15 residues long. In DNA, the CDR3 is TGTGCCAGCAGCCTACAGGGGGCGCCAACAGATACGCAGTATTTT. As protein: CASSLQGAPTDTQYF.

At least ten counts were recorded for this clonotype. V and J are TRBV5-5 and TRBJ1-1; no clear D gene. Deletions cut 2 bases from V and 0 bases from J, with 11 bases between. The germline V gene encodes CDR1 SGHKS and CDR2 YYEKEE (reference sequence). The CDR3 consists of 15 residues. The CDR3 protein is CASSFTVLMNTEAFF. As DNA, the CDR3 is TGTGCCAGCAGCTTTACCGTACTCATGAACACTGAAGCTTTCTTT. The full variable domain, in which reference TRBV5-5 and TRBJ1-1 provide the parts outside the CDR3, is DAGVTQSPTHLIKTRGQQVTLRCSPISGHKSVSWYQQVLGQGPQFIFQYYEKEERGRGNFPDRFSARQFPNYSSELNVNALLLGDSALYLCASSFTVLMNTEAFFGQGTRLTVV.

This clonotype was seen at least ten times. The rearrangement joins TRBV15 to TRBJ2-7, with a weak D call TRBD2 (5 bases). This CDR3 region has 14 residues. The germline V and J ends were trimmed by 1 base and 2 bases, with 9 bases remaining between them. Germline values: CDR1 LNHNV, CDR2 YYDKDF (reference sequence). CDR3 in amino acids: CATSRGHGAYEQYF. Written as DNA, the CDR3 is TGTGCCACCAGCAGAGGACACGGGGCCTACGAGCAGTACTTC. The full variable domain, its missing parts supplied by reference TRBV15 and TRBJ2-7, is DAMVIQNPRYQVTQFGKPVTLSCSQTLNHNVMYWYQQKSSQAPKLLFHYYDKDFNNEADTPDNFQSRRPNTSFCFLDIRSPGLGDTAMYLCATSRGHGAYEQYFGPGTRLTVT.

This clonotype was recorded many times. The rearrangement uses TRBV29-1 and TRBJ1-4, with TRBD1 matching 9 bases. V shed 7 bases and J 6 bases; nucleotides not matched to a gene: 6. Per germline, CDR1 SQVTM and CDR2 ANQGSEA. The CDR3 has 13 amino acids. The DNA for the CDR3 is TGCAGCGCTAAACAGGGGGCGGATGAAAAACTGTTTTTT. Protein: CSAKQGADEKLFF.

This clonotype was counted many times. The chain couples TRBV9 to TRBJ2-7; D might be TRBD2 (5 bases). The V end lost 0 bases, the J end lost 0 bases, and 13 bases lay between the germline ends. The germline gives CDR1 SGDLS, CDR2 YYNGEE. The CDR3 totals 16 residues. The CDR3 sequence: CASSVAAGGSSYEQYF. Here the CDR3 DNA reads TGTGCCAGCAGCGTAGCAGCAGGAGGAAGCTCCTACGAGCAGTACTTC. Full variable domain (missing parts from reference TRBV9 and TRBJ2-7): DSGVTQTPKHLITATGQRVTLRCSPRSGDLSVYWYQQSLDQGLQFLIQYYNGEERAKGNILERFSAQQFPDLHSELNLSSLELGDSALYFCASSVAAGGSSYEQYFGPGTRLTVT.

In its sample, this clonotype was seen many times. The chain has TRBV28 and TRBJ1-4, with D perhaps matching TRBD1 (5 bases). Germline V gene data show CDR1 as MDHEN and CDR2 as SYDVKM. With 2 bases removed from V and 2 bases from J, the gap between germline ends came to 9 bases. CDR3 size: 15 residues. This CDR3 is CASSLEGWTNEKLFF. CDR3 sequence (DNA): TGTGCCAGCAGTTTAGAGGGGTGGACTAATGAAAAACTGTTTTTT.

At least ten counts were recorded for this clonotype. The rearrangement joins TRBV5-1 to TRBJ1-6; possible D gene TRBD1, 5 bases. This CDR3 spans 17 amino acids. Trimming pared 0 bases from V and 0 bases from J, leaving 10 bases between. Germline CDR1 reads SGHRS; CDR2 reads YFSETQ. The CDR3 reads CASSLDGGSSYNSPLHF. CDR3 DNA sequence: TGCGCCAGCAGCTTGGACGGGGGTAGCTCCTATAATTCACCCCTCCACTTT.

This clonotype was found many times. The chain links TRBV9 to TRBJ2-1; the D gene could be TRBD1 or TRBD2 (6 bases each). Per the germline V gene, CDR1 is SGDLS and CDR2 is YYNGEE. Trimming cost V 0 bases and J 4 bases, with 14 bases left between them. The CDR3 sequence is 16 residues long. The CDR3 DNA is TGTGCCAGCAGCGTAGGAACGGGGGCCATTTACAATGAGCAGTTCTTC. Amino acids: CASSVGTGAIYNEQFF.

Comment on this clonotype: Since a much larger clone is just one base distant, this may be a read error. Because the CDR3's place on the DNA is in doubt, the DNA is left out and the CDR3 is given as listed by TCRdb. This sequence joins TRBV7-2 and TRBJ2-7; TRBD2, as called in the table, went unchecked against the DNA. Counting both end residues, the CDR3 totals 14 amino acids. CDR1 and CDR2 from the germline V gene are SGHTA and FQGNSA. CDR3 sequence: CASSWGLGIDEQHF.

To note about this clonotype: This may be a read error: a much more frequent sequence differs by one nucleotide. As the CDR3 is not closed by the conserved phenylalanine or tryptophan, this likely results from a read error. J is TRBJ2-7 and V is TRBV6-1; perhaps TRBD1 as D (6 bases). The CDR3 sequence is 15 residues long. The ends were cut back, 7 bases at V and 0 bases at J, with 16 bases in the middle. Germline CDR1 reads MNHNS; CDR2 reads SASEGT. CDR3 protein: CASTPGRDNSYEQYY. DNA for the CDR3: TGTGCCAGCACCCCAGGACGGGACAACTCCTACGAGCAGTACTAC.

This clonotype was detected ten times or more. The chain has TRBV23-1 and TRBJ2-7; TRBD2 aligns across 7 bases. TRBV23-1 is sorted into the ORF group, with uncertain function. The V and J ends lost 0 bases and 5 bases, in that order; junction bases with no gene match: 7. The CDR3 length is 15 residues. The CDR3 DNA reads TGCGCCAGCAGTCAATCGACTAGCCCACAGGACGAGCAGTACTTC. Translating it yields CASSQSTSPQDEQYF.

This clonotype was observed a handful of times. The chain couples TRBV11-2 to TRBJ2-6; D tentatively reads TRBD1 or TRBD2 (5 bases each). Germline CDR1 and CDR2: SGHAT and FQNNGV. The CDR3 extends over 19 amino acids. V gave up 3 bases and J gave up 0 bases, with 18 bases separating them. CDR3 loop: CASSFPSGRGLSGANVLTF. The CDR3 DNA sequence: TGTGCCAGCAGCTTCCCCTCAGGGAGAGGGCTCTCTGGGGCCAACGTCCTGACTTTC.

This clonotype occurred many times. This chain uses TRBV4-2 with TRBJ2-3; 8 nucleotides align to TRBD2. The CDR3 totals 17 residues. After removal of 4 bases from V and 5 bases from J, the junction contained 14 bases not matched to a gene. Germline V gene data show CDR1 as LGHNA and CDR2 as YNFKEQ. CDR3 sequence (DNA): TGTGCCAGCAGCCCCGCTGGGGAGCGGGGGTTAGGAGATACGCAGTATTTT. Its translation: CASSPAGERGLGDTQYF.

This clonotype was counted at least ten times. This sequence joins TRBV6-5 and TRBJ2-1, with 8 bases fitting TRBD2. The CDR3 sequence is 15 residues long. From germline, CDR1 is MNHEY and CDR2 SVGAGI. Trimming removed 0 bases from V and 2 bases from J; junction bases left unmatched: 0. The CDR3 sequence is CASSYSSGAYNEQFF. The CDR3 DNA reads TGTGCCAGCAGTTACTCTAGCGGGGCCTACAATGAGCAGTTCTTC.